The clone carrying this T cell receptor beta chain has a count of ten or more. The antigen is unknown. These data are taken from a study of T cell repertoires in cytomegalovirus infection. Study-wide results and caveats: Cumulative frequency of public TCR beta families picked out carriers of CMV plus the relevant HLA.

MiXCR, run by TCRdb on the reads, gives a single entry per CDR3 protein. The data contain tens of thousands of distinct CDR3 sequences, under 25% of them singletons. V lost 7 bases to trimming and J lost 1 base; unmatched junction nucleotides: 5. The CDR3 sequence is 14 residues long. Germline V lookup: CDR1 SGHAT, CDR2 FQNNGV. The TCR was taken from a human donor in good health (CMV status not recorded). Some clones in this sample may be carry-over from other donors' samples. The gene calls are TRBV11-2 and TRBJ1-1; 8 bases line up with TRBD1. The sequenced sample was PBMCs, sequenced either directly or after in vitro stimulation (not recorded which). The CDR3 protein is CASKQGATNTEAFF. The CDR3 nucleotides are TGTGCCAGCAAGCAGGGGGCAACGAACACTGAAGCTTTCTTT. The full variable domain, with the rest looked up from reference TRBV11-2 and TRBJ1-1, is EAGVAQSPRYKIIEKRQSVAFWCNPISGHATLYWYQQILGQGPKLLIQFQNNGVVDDSQLPKDRFSAERLKGVDSTLKIQPAKLEDSAVYLCASKQGATNTEAFFGQGTRLTVV.